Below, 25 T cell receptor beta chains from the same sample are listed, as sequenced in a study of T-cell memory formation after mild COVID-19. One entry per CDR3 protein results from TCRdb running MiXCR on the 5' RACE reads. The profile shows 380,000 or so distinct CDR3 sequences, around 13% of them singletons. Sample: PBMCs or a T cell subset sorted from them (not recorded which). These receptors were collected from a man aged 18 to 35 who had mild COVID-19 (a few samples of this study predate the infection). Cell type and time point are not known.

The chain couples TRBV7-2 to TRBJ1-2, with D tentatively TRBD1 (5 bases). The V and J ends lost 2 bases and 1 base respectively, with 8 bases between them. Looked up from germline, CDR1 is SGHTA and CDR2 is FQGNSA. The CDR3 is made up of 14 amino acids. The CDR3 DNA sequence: TGTGCCAGCAGCTTATATGACAGTAACTATGGCTACACCTTC. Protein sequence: CASSLYDSNYGYTF.

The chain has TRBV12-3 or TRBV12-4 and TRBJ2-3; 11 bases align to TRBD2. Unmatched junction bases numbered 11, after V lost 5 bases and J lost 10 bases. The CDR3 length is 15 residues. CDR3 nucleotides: TGTGCCAGCAGTACCTTTCTAGCGGGGGGCGGGGCGCAGTATTTT. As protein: CASSTFLAGGGAQYF.

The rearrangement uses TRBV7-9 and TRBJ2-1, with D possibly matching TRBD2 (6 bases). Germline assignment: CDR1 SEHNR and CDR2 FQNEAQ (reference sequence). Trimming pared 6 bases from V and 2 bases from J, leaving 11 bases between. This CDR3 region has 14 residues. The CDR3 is CASRSGGTYNEQFF. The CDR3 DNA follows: TGTGCCAGCAGATCTGGGGGGACCTACAATGAGCAGTTCTTC.

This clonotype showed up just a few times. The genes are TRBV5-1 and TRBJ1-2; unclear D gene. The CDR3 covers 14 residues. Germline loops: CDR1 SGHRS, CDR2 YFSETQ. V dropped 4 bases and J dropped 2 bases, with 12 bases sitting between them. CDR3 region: CASSLGSSNYGYTF. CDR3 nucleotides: TGCGCCAGCAGCCTCGGGAGCAGCAACTATGGCTACACCTTC.

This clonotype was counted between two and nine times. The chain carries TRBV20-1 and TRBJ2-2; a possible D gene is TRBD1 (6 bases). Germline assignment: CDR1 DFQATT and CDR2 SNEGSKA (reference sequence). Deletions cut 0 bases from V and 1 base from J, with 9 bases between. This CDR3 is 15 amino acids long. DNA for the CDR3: TGCAGTGCTAGAGATCGGACAGTGAACACCGGGGAGCTGTTTTTT. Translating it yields CSARDRTVNTGELFF.

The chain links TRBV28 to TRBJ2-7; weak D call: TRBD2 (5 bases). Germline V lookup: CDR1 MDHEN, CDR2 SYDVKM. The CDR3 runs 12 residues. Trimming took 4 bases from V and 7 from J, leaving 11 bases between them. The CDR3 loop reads CASSSTGWEQYV. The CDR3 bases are TGTGCCAGCAGTTCCACGGGGTGGGAGCAGTACGTC.

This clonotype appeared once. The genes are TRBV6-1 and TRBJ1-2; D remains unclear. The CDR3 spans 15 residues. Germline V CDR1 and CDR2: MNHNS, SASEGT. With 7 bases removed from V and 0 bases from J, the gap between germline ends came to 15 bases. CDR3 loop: CASTPGSQPNYGYTF. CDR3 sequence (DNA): TGTGCCAGCACCCCGGGCAGCCAACCTAACTATGGCTACACCTTC.

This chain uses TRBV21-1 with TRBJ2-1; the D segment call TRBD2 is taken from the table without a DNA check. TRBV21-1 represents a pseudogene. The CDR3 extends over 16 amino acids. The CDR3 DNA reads TGTGCCAGCAGCAATAGGACTAGCGGGGGGCTGAATGAGCAGTTCTTC. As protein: CASSNRTSGGLNEQFF.

As DNA, the CDR3 is TGCGCCAGCAACAAATGGGGCGAAACTGAAGCTTTCTTT. Residues: CASNKWGETEAFF. The chain joins TRBV5-1 to TRBJ1-1, with D perhaps TRBD1 (5 bases). Looked up from germline, CDR1 is SGHRS and CDR2 is YFSETQ. The CDR3 totals 13 residues. The V gene lost 6 bases and the J gene lost 5 bases, with 14 bases spanning the gap.

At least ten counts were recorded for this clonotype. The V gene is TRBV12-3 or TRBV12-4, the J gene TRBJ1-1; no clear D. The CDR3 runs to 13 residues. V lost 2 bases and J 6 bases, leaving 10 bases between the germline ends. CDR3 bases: TGTGCCAGCAGTTTAAGAGGGTCTGCTGAAGCTTTCTTT. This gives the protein CASSLRGSAEAFF.

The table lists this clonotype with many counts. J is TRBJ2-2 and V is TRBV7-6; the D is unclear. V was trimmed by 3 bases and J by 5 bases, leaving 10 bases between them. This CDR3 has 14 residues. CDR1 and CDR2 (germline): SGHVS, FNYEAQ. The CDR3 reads CASSFNIYTGELFF. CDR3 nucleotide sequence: TGTGCCAGCAGCTTTAACATCTATACCGGGGAGCTGTTTTTT.

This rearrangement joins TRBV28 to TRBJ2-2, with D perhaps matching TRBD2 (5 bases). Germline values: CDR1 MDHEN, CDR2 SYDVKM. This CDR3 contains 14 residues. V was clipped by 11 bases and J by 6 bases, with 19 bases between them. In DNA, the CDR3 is TGTGCCGCCAGCAGTAGCGCTTTAGCCGGGGAGCTGTTTTTT. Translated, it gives CAASSSALAGELFF.

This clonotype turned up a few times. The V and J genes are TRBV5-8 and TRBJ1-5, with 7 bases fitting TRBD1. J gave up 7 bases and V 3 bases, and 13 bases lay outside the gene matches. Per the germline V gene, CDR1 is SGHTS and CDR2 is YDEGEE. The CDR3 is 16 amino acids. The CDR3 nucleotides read TGTGCCAGCAGCTCCCTTCGACAGGGCTGGGACCAGCCCCAGCATTTT. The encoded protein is CASSSLRQGWDQPQHF.

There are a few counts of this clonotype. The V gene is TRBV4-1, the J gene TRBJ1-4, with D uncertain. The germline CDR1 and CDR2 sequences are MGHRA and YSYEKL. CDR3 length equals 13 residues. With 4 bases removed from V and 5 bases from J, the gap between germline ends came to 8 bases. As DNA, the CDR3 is TGCGCCAGCAGCCCGAAGGAGAATGAAAAACTGTTTTTT. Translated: CASSPKENEKLFF.

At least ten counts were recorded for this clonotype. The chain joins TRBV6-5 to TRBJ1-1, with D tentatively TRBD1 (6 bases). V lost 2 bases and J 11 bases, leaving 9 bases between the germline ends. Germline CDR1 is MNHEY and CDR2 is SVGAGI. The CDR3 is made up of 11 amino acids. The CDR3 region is CASSYGDKAFF. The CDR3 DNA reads TGTGCCAGCAGTTACGGGGACAAGGCTTTCTTT.

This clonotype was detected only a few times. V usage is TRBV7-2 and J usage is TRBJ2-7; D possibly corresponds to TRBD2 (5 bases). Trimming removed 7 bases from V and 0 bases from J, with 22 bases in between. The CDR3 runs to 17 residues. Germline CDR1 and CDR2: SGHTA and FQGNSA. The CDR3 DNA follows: TGTGCCAGCATCCCCCGGGGTGGTCTGATCCCCTCCTACGAGCAGTACGTC. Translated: CASIPRGGLIPSYEQYV.

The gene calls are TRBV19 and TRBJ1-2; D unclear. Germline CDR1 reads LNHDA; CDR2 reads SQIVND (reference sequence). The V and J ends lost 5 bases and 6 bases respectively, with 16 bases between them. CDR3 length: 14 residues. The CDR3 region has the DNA TGTGCCAGTAGTCTACGCAACGGGAGGGATGGCTACACCTTC. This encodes CASSLRNGRDGYTF.

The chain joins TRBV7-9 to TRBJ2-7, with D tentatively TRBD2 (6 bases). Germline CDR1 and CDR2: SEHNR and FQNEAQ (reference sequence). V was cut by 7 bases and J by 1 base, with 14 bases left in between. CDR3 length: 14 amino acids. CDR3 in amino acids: CASTALRGSYEQYF. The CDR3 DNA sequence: TGTGCCAGCACCGCATTACGGGGGTCCTACGAGCAGTACTTC.

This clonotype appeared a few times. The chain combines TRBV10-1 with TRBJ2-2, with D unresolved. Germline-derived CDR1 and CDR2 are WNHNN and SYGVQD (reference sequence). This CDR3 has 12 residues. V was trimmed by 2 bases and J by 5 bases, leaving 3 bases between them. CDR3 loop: CASSEVTGELFF. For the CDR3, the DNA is TGCGCCAGCAGTGAGGTGACCGGGGAGCTGTTTTTT.

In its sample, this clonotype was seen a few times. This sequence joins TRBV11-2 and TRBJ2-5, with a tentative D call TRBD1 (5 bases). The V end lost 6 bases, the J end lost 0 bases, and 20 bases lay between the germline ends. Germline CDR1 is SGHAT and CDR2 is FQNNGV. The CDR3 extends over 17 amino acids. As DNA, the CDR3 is TGTGCCAGCAGGACCTGGGGCCGGACGAAAAACCAAGAGACCCAGTACTTC. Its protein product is CASRTWGRTKNQETQYF.

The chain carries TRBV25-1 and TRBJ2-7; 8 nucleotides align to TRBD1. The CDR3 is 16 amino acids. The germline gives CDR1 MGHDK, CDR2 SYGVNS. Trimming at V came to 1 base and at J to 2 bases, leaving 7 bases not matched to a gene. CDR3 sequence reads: CASSEFGRGHPYEQYF. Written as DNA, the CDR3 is TGTGCCAGCAGTGAATTCGGCAGGGGGCACCCCTACGAGCAGTACTTC.

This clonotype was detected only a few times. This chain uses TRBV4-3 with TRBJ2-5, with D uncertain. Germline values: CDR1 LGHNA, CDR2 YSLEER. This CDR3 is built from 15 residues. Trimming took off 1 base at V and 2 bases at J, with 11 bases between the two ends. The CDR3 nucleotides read TGCGCCAGCAGCCAAGGGGCCGTTTTTCAAGAGACCCAGTACTTC. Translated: CASSQGAVFQETQYF.

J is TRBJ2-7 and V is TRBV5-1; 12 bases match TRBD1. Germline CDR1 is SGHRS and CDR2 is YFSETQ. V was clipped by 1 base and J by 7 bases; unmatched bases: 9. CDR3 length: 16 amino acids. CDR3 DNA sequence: TGCGCCAGCAGCTTGTTGCAGGGACAGGGGGCGTCTGAGCAGTACGTC. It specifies CASSLLQGQGASEQYV.

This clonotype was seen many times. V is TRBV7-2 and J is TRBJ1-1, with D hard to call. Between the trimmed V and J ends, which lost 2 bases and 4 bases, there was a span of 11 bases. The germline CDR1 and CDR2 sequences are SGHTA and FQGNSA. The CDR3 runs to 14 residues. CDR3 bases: TGTGCCAGCAGCTTAAATCTGGGGTTCACTGAAGCTTTCTTT. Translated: CASSLNLGFTEAFF.

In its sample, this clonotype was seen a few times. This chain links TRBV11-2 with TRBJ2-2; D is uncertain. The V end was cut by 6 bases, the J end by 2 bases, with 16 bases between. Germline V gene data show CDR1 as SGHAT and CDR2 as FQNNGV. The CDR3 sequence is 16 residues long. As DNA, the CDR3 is TGTGCCAGCAGAAAAGGAATAGGGTTTAACACCGGGGAGCTGTTTTTT. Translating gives CASRKGIGFNTGELFF.